A single T cell receptor (beta chain) is shown here with its context. This entry belongs to a study of shared T cell receptors in the human thymus. Clones were read by immunoSEQ multiplex PCR, and TCRdb kept only the in-frame ones, dropping some. The table records hundreds of thousands of clones, 88% of them present only once. V lost 5 bases and J lost 2; bases outside the gene matches: 5. Germline CDR1 and CDR2: LNHDA and SQIVND (reference sequence). This CDR3 has 14 residues. This sample was also put to use in a study of human thymus T cells.

The source is a boy under three years old with a congenital heart defect. Sequenced input: thymocytes. This chain connects TRBV19 to TRBJ2-5, with 7 bases aligning to TRBD2. This CDR3 is CASSAQREQETQYF. The CDR3 DNA reads TGTGCCAGTAGTGCCCAGCGGGAACAAGAGACCCAGTACTTC.